This T cell receptor (beta chain) came from a study of cytotoxic CD8 clonotypes in ibrutinib-treated CLL. Looking at the study overall: Patients attained about 25 partial and 2 complete responses; at median approximately 68 months, about 14 remained remitted while about twelve progressed. A median roughly 11 months of treatment, range 6 to 36, preceded the collection of response samples.

About this clone itself: Its specificity is not known.

Study results and caveats: The study found clonality rose at ibrutinib response, then fell toward baseline at progression. The clonality rise at ibrutinib response reflected private clonotype expansion.

Data came from immunoSEQ multiplex PCR; TCRdb stores just in-frame clones and leaves some out. The repertoire has some 28,000 clones, roughly 59% of them found once; the top ten carry 5% to 6%. V shed 4 bases and J shed 0 bases, with 16 bases lying between them. Germline V gives CDR1 MGHRA, CDR2 YSYEKL. The CDR3 is made up of 18 amino acids. The chain combines TRBV4-1 with TRBJ2-6, with unresolved D. Sequencing was performed on PBMCs, taken before ibrutinib treatment. The clonotype comes from a human donor with chronic lymphocytic leukemia. The CDR3 region has the DNA TGCGCCAGCAGCCGGCCCAGGTCCCTTGGCTCTGGGGCCAACGTCCTGACTTTC. Translated: CASSRPRSLGSGANVLTF.